This T cell receptor beta chain was identified in a study of cytomegalovirus exposure and HLA in healthy donors. The PCR ran on 60 Vbeta and 13 Jbeta primers. Libraries were prepared by immunoSEQ multiplex PCR; TCRdb keeps only in-frame clonotypes and omits some of them. The repertoire holds 120,000 or so clones, roughly 80% seen once, with roughly 4% in the top ten. Comment on this clone: Its antigen is currently unknown. This sample also contains other DNA sequences that code for the same CDR3.

Points from the study as a whole: Later analysis showed most CMV-associated TCR beta chains appearing HLA-restricted. The authors enumerated around 150 TCR beta chains as linked to cytomegalovirus.

The CDR3 runs 15 residues. From germline, CDR1 is MRHNA and CDR2 SNTAGT. The junction had 4 bases not matched to a gene; V was cut back by 3 bases and J by 5 bases. The clonotype was recovered from a young man in good health and CMV-seropositive. Sequencing input: PBMCs. The chain carries TRBV6-4 and TRBJ2-3; 11 nucleotides align to TRBD2. CDR3 DNA: TGTGCCAGCAGTGAACTAGCGGGAGAGGTAGATACGCAGTATTTT. Protein product: CASSELAGEVDTQYF.